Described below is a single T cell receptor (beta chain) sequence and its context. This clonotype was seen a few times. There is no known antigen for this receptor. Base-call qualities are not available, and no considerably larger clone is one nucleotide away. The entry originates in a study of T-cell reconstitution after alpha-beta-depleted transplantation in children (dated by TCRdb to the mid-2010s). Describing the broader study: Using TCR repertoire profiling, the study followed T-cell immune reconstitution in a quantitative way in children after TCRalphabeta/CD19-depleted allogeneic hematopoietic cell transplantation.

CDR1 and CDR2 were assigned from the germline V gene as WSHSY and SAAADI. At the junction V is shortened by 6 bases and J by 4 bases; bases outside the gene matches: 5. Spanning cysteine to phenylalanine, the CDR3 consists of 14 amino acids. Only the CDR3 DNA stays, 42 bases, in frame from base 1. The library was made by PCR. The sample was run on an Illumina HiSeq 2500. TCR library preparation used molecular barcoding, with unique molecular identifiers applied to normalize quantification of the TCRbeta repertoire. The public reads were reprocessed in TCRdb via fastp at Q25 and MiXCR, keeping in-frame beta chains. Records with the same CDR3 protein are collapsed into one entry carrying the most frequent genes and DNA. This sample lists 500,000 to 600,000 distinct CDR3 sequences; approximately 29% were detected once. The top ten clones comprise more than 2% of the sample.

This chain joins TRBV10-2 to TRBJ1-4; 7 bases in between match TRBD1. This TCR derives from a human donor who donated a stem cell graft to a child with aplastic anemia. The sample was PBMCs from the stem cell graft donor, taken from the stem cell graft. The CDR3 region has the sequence CASRPGQYNEKLFF. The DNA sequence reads TGCGCCAGCAGGCCGGGACAGTATAATGAAAAACTGTTTTTT.